These T cell receptor beta chains were read from a single sample in a study of blood T cell repertoires in COVID-19. Profiling relied on immunoSEQ multiplex PCR, and the TCRdb table lists in-frame clones only, not all of them. Among 150,000 or so clones listed, 84% were seen once. Specimen: PBMCs or T cells enriched from blood (not recorded which). Receptor source: a woman aged 45-59 years who had been exposed to COVID-19. Both conserved end residues are part of each CDR3. The D gene is left open where the match is weak. Clone size appears in some rows only: once, few, many, or a class for an expanded clone.

clone_size	v_call	j_call	d_call	cdr3_aa	cdr3_nt
NA	TRBV27	TRBJ1-1	TRBD1	CASRPERTGDRAFF	TGTGCCAGCAGACCTGAGAGGACAGGAGACCGAGCTTTCTTT
NA	TRBV4-3	TRBJ1-4	NA	CASSQDYTGGADEKLFF	TGCGCCAGCAGCCAAGATTATACGGGCGGAGCGGATGAAAAACTGTTTTTT
few	TRBV11-3	TRBJ2-5	NA	CASSPTGDQETQYF	TGTGCCAGCAGCCCTACTGGAGACCAAGAGACCCAGTACTTC
NA	TRBV18	TRBJ2-7	TRBD2	CASSPARGGPYEQYF	TGTGCCAGCTCACCGGCTCGGGGGGGTCCCTACGAGCAGTACTTC
NA	TRBV6-1	TRBJ2-7	NA	CASSEEQGSSYEQYF	TGTGCCAGCAGTGAAGAACAGGGAAGCTCCTACGAGCAGTACTTC
NA	TRBV19	TRBJ2-1	NA	CASSILSPSENEQFF	TGTGCCAGTAGTATTCTTAGCCCGTCGGAAAATGAGCAGTTCTTC
NA	TRBV5-1	TRBJ2-3	NA	CASSLERGGTDTQYF	TGCGCCAGCAGCTTGGAAAGGGGCGGCACAGATACGCAGTATTTT
NA	TRBV5-1	TRBJ1-1	TRBD1	CASSATGGAFTEAFF	TGCGCCAGCAGCGCTACAGGGGGCGCATTTACTGAAGCTTTCTTT
NA	TRBV5-1	TRBJ2-4	TRBD1	CASSLASTGQNIQYF	TGCGCCAGCAGCTTGGCCTCGACAGGGCAAAACATTCAGTACTTC
once	TRBV18	TRBJ1-3	NA	CASSPETGYSGNTIYF	TGTGCCAGCTCACCGGAAACAGGGTACTCTGGAAACACCATATATTTT
NA	TRBV3-1/TRBV3-2	TRBJ1-3	NA	CASSQGGGSSGNTIYF	TGTGCCAGCAGCCAGGGGGGGGGCAGCTCTGGAAACACCATATATTTT
NA	TRBV6-2/TRBV6-3	TRBJ1-4	NA	CASSYALSHRSTNEKLFF	TGTGCCAGCAGTTACGCTTTGAGTCACAGATCAACTAATGAAAAACTGTTTTTT
NA	TRBV7-3	TRBJ2-3	NA	CASSPTINAGDTQYF	TGTGCCAGCAGCCCCACAATTAACGCGGGAGATACGCAGTATTTT
NA	TRBV24-1	TRBJ1-5	TRBD1	CATSPGGHQPQHF	TGTGCCACTAGCCCAGGGGGGCATCAGCCCCAGCATTTT
NA	TRBV19	TRBJ1-5	NA	CASSTQAKLQPQHF	TGTGCCAGTAGCACACAGGCAAAACTACAGCCCCAGCATTTT
NA	TRBV3-1/TRBV3-2	TRBJ2-5	TRBD2	CASSVYLAGGLMRETQYF	TGTGCCAGCAGCGTATACCTAGCGGGAGGCTTGATGCGGGAGACCCAGTACTTC
NA	TRBV6-1	TRBJ2-1	TRBD1	CASSDTGGSYNEQFF	TGTGCCAGCAGTGACACAGGGGGCTCCTACAATGAGCAGTTCTTC
few	TRBV15	TRBJ2-5	NA	CATSRDKLQETQYF	TGTGCCACCAGCAGAGATAAGCTCCAAGAGACCCAGTACTTC
NA	TRBV27	TRBJ1-1	TRBD1	CASRRTDRGVRNTEAFF	TGTGCCAGCAGAAGGACAGACAGGGGGGTGAGGAACACTGAAGCTTTCTTT
NA	TRBV5-4	TRBJ1-2	NA	CASSLLSLTNYGYTF	TGTGCCAGCAGCTTGTTAAGCTTAACTAACTATGGCTACACCTTC
NA	TRBV10-1	TRBJ1-5	TRBD1	CASSEPGGHQPQHF	TGCGCCAGCAGTGAGCCAGGGGGCCATCAGCCCCAGCATTTT
NA	TRBV5-1	TRBJ2-3	TRBD2	CASSLGSGVRDTQYF	TGCGCCAGCAGCTTGGGGAGCGGGGTGAGGGATACGCAGTATTTT
NA	TRBV13	TRBJ2-1	TRBD2	CASRTSGGANEQFF	TGTGCCAGCAGGACTAGCGGGGGGGCGAATGAGCAGTTCTTC
many	TRBV6-2/TRBV6-3	TRBJ2-7	TRBD2	CASSYSLAGGHEQYF	TGTGCCAGCAGTTACTCGCTAGCGGGAGGGCACGAGCAGTACTTC
NA	TRBV11-3	TRBJ1-2	NA	CASSYRDEGYGYTF	TGTGCCAGCAGCTACCGGGATGAAGGCTATGGCTACACCTTC
NA	TRBV7-2	TRBJ2-3	NA	CASSLDGGSTDTQYF	TGTGCCAGCAGCCTGGATGGGGGGTCCACAGATACGCAGTATTTT
NA	TRBV10-1	TRBJ2-1	TRBD2	CATRDGVAGNEQFF	TGCGCCACCCGGGACGGGGTAGCGGGAAATGAGCAGTTCTTC
few	TRBV24-1	TRBJ1-4	NA	CATSPWLRSNEKLFF	TGTGCCACCAGCCCCTGGTTGAGATCTAATGAAAAACTGTTTTTT
NA	TRBV6-5	TRBJ1-2	NA	CASSSGGNYGYTF	TGTGCCAGCAGCTCAGGAGGCAACTATGGCTACACCTTC
NA	TRBV11-2	TRBJ1-2	TRBD1	CASSLARGQGGGYTF	TGTGCCAGCAGCTTAGCCCGGGGACAGGGAGGGGGCTACACCTTC
NA	TRBV11-3	TRBJ2-7	NA	CASSLGQNYEQYF	TGTGCCAGCAGCTTAGGTCAGAACTACGAGCAGTACTTC
NA	TRBV12-3/TRBV12-4	TRBJ2-7	NA	CASSPVVVVEQYF	TGTGCCAGCAGTCCTGTGGTAGTCGTCGAGCAGTACTTC
NA	TRBV4-2	TRBJ2-1	TRBD2	CASSQDPAGVHEQFF	TGTGCCAGCAGCCAAGATCCAGCGGGGGTTCATGAGCAGTTCTTC
NA	TRBV6-4	TRBJ2-7	NA	CASPAHSYGEQYF	TGTGCCAGCCCGGCCCACAGCTATGGCGAGCAGTACTTC